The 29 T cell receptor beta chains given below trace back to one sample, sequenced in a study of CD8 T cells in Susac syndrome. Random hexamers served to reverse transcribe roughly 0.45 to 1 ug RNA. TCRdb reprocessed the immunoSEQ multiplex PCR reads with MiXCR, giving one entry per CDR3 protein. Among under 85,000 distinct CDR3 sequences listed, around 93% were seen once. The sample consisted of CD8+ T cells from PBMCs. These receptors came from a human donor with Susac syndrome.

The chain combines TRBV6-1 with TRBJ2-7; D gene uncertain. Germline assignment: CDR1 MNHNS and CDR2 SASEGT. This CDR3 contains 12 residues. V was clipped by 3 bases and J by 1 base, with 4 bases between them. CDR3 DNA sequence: TGTGCCAGCAGTGAGTTGTCCTACGAGCAGTACTTC. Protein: CASSELSYEQYF.

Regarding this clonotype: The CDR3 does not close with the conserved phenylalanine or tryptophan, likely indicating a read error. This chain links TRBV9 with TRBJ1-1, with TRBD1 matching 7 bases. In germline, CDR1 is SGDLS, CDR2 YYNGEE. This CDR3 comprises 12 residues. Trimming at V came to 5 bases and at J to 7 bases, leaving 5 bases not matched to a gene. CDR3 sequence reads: CASSNGQDEAFL. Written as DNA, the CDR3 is TGTGCCAGCAGTAATGGACAGGATGAAGCTTTCCTT.

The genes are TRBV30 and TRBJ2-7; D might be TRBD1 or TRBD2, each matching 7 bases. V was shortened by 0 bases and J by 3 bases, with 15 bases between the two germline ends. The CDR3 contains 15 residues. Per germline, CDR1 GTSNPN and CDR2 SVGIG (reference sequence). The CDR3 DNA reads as TGTGCCTGGAGTGTGTGGAGCGGGACAGACTACGAGCAGTACTTC. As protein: CAWSVWSGTDYEQYF.

Here the CDR3 reads CSVGSSGNSYEQYF. In DNA form, the CDR3 reads TGCAGCGTTGGATCTAGCGGGAATTCCTACGAGCAGTACTTC. This chain uses TRBV29-1 with TRBJ2-7; 9 bases align to TRBD2. CDR3 length: 14 residues. Trimming cost V 4 bases and J 1 base; bases outside gene matches: 5. CDR1 and CDR2 (germline): SQVTM, ANQGSEA.

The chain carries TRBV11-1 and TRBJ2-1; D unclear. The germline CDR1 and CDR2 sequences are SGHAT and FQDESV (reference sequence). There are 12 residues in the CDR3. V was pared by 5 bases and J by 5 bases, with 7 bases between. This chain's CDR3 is CASSHTNNEQFF. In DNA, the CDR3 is TGTGCCAGCAGCCACACTAACAATGAGCAGTTCTTC. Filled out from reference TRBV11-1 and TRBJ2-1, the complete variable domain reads EAEVAQSPRYKITEKSQAVAFWCDPISGHATLYWYRQILGQGPELLVQFQDESVVDDSQLPKDRFSAERLKGVDSTLKIQPAELGDSAMYLCASSHTNNEQFFGPGTRLTVL.

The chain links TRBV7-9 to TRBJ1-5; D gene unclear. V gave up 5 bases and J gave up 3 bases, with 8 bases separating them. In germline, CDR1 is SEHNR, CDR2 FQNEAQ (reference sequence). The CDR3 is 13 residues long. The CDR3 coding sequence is TGTGCCAGCAGCCTAGGATACAATCAGCCCCAGCATTTT. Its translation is CASSLGYNQPQHF.

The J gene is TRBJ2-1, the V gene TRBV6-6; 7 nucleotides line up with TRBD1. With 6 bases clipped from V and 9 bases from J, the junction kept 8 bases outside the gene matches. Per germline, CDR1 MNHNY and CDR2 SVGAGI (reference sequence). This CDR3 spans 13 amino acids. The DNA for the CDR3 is TGTGCCAGCAGCCTGACAGGGTACGGTGAGCAGTTCTTC. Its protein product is CASSLTGYGEQFF.

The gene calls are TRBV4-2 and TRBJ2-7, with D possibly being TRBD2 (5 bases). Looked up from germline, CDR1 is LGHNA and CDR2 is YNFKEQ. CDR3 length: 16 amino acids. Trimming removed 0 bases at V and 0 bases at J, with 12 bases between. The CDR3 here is CASSQDPSGSSYEQYF. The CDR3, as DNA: TGTGCCAGCAGCCAAGATCCCTCGGGGAGCTCCTACGAGCAGTACTTC.

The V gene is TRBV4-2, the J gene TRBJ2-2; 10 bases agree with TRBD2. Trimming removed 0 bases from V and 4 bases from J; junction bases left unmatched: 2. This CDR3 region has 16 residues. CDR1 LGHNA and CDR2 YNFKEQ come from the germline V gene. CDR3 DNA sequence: TGTGCCAGCAGCCAAGACCCTAGCGGGAGCACCGGGGAGCTGTTTTTT. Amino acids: CASSQDPSGSTGELFF.

The CDR3 spells CASSFSQGNSGYTF. Written as DNA, the CDR3 is TGTGCCAGCAGCTTTTCACAGGGGAACAGTGGCTACACCTTC. The chain combines TRBV7-2 with TRBJ1-2, with 7 bases aligning to TRBD1. V trimming: 3 bases; J trimming: 7 bases; junction bases outside the gene matches: 8. There are 14 residues in the CDR3. CDR1 SGHTA and CDR2 FQGNSA come from the germline V gene.

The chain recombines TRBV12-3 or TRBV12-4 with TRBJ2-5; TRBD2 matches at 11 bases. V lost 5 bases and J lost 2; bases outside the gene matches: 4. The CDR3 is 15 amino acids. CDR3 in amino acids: CASSIRLAGQETQYF. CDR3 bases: TGTGCCAGCAGTATCCGACTAGCGGGGCAAGAGACCCAGTACTTC.

The CDR3 loop reads CSVAGNSYEQYF. CDR3 coding DNA: TGCAGCGTTGCAGGAAACTCCTACGAGCAGTACTTC. The genes are TRBV29-1 and TRBJ2-7; D call uncertain. The length of the CDR3 is 12 residues. Deletions cut 4 bases from V and 0 bases from J, with 7 bases between. Germline CDR1 reads SQVTM; CDR2 reads ANQGSEA.

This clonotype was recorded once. In nucleotides, the CDR3 is TGCGCCAGCAGCCACGTACAGGGGGCGGATGGCTACACCTTC. Amino acids: CASSHVQGADGYTF. The chain combines TRBV4-1 with TRBJ1-2, with 9 nucleotides matching TRBD1. The ends lost 3 bases at V and 6 bases at J; junction bases unmatched: 5. CDR3 length equals 14 residues. Germline-derived CDR1 and CDR2 are MGHRA and YSYEKL.

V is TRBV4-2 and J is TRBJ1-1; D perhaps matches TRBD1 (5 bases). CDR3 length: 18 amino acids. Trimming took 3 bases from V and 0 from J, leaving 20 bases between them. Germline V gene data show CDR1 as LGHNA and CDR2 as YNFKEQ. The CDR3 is CASSQEPGPGMMNTEAFF. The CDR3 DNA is TGTGCCAGCAGCCAGGAACCGGGACCGGGGATGATGAACACTGAAGCTTTCTTT.

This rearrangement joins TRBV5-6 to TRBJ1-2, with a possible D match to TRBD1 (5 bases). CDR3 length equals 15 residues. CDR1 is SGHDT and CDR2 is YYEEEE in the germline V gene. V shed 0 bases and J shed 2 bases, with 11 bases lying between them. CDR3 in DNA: TGTGCCAGCAGCTTGGCGCCAGGGCCCAACTATGGCTACACCTTC. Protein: CASSLAPGPNYGYTF.

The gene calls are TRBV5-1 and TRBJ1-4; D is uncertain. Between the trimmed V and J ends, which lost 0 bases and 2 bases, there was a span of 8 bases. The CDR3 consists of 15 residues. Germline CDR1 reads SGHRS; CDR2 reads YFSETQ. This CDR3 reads CASSLGIPTNEKLFF. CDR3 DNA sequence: TGCGCCAGCAGCTTGGGGATACCGACTAATGAAAAACTGTTTTTT.

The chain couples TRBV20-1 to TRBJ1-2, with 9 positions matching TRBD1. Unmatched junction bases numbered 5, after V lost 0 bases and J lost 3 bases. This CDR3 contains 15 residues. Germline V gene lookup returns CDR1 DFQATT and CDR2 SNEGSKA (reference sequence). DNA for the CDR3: TGCAGTGCTAGAGAGACCCGGACAGGGGACTATGGCTACACCTTC. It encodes CSARETRTGDYGYTF.

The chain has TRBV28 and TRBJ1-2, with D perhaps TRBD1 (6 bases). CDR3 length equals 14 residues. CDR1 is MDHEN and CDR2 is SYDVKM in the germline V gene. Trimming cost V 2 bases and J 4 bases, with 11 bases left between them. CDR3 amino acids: CASSLLDSSYGYTF. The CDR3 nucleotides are TGTGCCAGCAGTTTACTGGACAGTAGCTATGGCTACACCTTC.

The CDR3 reads CASSPSDAAYEQYF. The CDR3 DNA reads as TGTGCCAGCAGCCCCTCTGACGCGGCCTACGAGCAGTACTTC. The V and J genes are TRBV7-2 and TRBJ2-7; D ambiguous. This CDR3 region has 14 residues. Germline CDR1 SGHTA, CDR2 FQGNSA. With 5 bases removed from V and 2 bases from J, the gap between germline ends came to 13 bases.

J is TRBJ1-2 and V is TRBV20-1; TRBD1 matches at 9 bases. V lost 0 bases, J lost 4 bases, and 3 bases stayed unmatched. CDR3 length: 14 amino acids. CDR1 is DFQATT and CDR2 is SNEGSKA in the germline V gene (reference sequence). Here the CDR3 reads CSARDTGQGYGYTF. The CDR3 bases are TGCAGTGCTAGAGATACGGGACAGGGCTATGGCTACACCTTC.

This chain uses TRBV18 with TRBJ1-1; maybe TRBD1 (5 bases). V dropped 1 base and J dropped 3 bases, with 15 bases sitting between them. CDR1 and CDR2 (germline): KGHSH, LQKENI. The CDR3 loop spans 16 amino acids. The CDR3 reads CASSPRMTEAHTEAFF. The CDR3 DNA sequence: TGTGCCAGCTCACCACGGATGACAGAGGCCCACACTGAAGCTTTCTTT.

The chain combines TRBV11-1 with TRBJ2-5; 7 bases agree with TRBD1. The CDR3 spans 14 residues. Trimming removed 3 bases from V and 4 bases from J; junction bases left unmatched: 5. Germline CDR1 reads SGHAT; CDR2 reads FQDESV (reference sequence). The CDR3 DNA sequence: TGTGCCAGCAGCTTGGGGACAGTCGGAGAGACCCAGTACTTC. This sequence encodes CASSLGTVGETQYF.

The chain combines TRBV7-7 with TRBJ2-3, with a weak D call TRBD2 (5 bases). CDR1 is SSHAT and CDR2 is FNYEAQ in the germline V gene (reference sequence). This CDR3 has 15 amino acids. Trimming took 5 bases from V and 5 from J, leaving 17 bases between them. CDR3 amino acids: CASSPVGGRGDTQYF. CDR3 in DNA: TGTGCCAGCAGCCCGGTAGGAGGAAGAGGAGATACGCAGTATTTT.

The CDR3: CASSVYGQGDQPQHF. The CDR3 DNA sequence: TGTGCCAGCAGTGTCTACGGACAAGGGGACCAGCCCCAGCATTTT. The chain carries TRBV6-1 and TRBJ1-5, with D maybe TRBD1 (5 bases). This CDR3 has 15 residues. Between the trimmed V and J ends, which lost 4 bases and 7 bases, there was a span of 17 bases. Per the germline V gene, CDR1 is MNHNS and CDR2 is SASEGT.

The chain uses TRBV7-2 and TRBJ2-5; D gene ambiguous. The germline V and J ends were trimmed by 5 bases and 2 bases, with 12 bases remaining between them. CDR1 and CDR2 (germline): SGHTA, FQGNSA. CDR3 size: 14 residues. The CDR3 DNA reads TGTGCCAGCAGCCCCCCCGTAGATCAAGAGACCCAGTACTTC. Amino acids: CASSPPVDQETQYF. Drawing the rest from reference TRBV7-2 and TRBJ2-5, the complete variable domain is GAGVSQSPSNKVTEKGKDVELRCDPISGHTALYWYRQSLGQGLEFLIYFQGNSAPDKSGLPSDRFSAERTGGSVSTLTIQRTQQEDSAVYLCASSPPVDQETQYFGPGTRLLVL.

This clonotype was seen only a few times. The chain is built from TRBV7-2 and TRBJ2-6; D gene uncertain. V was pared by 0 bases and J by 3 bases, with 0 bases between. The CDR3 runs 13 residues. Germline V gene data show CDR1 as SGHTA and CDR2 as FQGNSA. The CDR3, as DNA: TGTGCCAGCAGCTTAGCTGGGGCCAACGTCCTGACTTTC. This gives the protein CASSLAGANVLTF. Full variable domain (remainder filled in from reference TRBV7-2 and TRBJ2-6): GAGVSQSPSNKVTEKGKDVELRCDPISGHTALYWYRQSLGQGLEFLIYFQGNSAPDKSGLPSDRFSAERTGGSVSTLTIQRTQQEDSAVYLCASSLAGANVLTFGAGSRLTVL.

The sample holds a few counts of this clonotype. The CDR3 spells CASSPGTGTEAFF. CDR3 DNA sequence: TGTGCCAGCAGTCCCGGGACGGGGACTGAAGCTTTCTTT. V usage is TRBV27 and J usage is TRBJ1-1, with D tentatively TRBD1 (5 bases). The CDR3 totals 13 residues. Germline assignment: CDR1 MNHEY and CDR2 SMNVEV (reference sequence). Trimming stripped 5 bases from V and 5 bases from J, with 12 bases between.

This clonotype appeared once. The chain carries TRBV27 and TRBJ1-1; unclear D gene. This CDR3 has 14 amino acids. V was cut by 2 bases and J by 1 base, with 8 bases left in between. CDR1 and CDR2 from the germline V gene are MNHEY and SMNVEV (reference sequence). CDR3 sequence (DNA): TGTGCCAGCAGTTTAGTAGCAACGAACACTGAAGCTTTCTTT. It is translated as CASSLVATNTEAFF.

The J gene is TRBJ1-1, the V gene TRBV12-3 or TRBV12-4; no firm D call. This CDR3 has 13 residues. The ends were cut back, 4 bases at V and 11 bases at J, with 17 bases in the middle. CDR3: CASSSTELQSAFF. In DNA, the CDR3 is TGTGCCAGCAGTTCGACGGAACTTCAGAGTGCTTTCTTT.